The subject of this entry is one TCR beta chain. What it recognizes is unknown. The CDR3 consists of 15 residues. Germline-derived CDR1 and CDR2 are ENHRY and SYGVKD. The ends lost 6 bases at V and 2 bases at J; junction bases unmatched: 5. This sample was taken from a study of cytomegalovirus exposure and HLA in healthy donors. Study-level findings and limits: More clonal expansion characterized HLA-associated TCR beta chains than equally common others in a later analysis.

The PCR used 60 Vbeta and 13 Jbeta primers. Using immunoSEQ multiplex PCR, the repertoire was profiled, and TCRdb retains in-frame clones only, with some absent. The sample has roughly 180,000 clones, about four fifths seen once. The source is a female donor in good health and CMV-seronegative. The rearrangement links TRBV10-3 to TRBJ2-1; 9 positions match TRBD2. The material sequenced was PBMCs. The CDR3 is CAIRTGLAPYNEQFF. Written as DNA, the CDR3 is TGTGCCATCAGGACGGGACTAGCCCCCTACAATGAGCAGTTCTTC.